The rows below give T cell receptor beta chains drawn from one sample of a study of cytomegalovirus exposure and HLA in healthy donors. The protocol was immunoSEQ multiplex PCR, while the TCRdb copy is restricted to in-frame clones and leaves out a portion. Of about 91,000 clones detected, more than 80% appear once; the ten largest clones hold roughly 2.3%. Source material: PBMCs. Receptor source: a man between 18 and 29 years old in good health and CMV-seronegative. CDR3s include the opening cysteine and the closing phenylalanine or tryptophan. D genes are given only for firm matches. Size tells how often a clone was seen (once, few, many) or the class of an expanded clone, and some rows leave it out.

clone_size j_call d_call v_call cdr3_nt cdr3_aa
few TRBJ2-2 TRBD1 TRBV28 TGTGCCAGCAGTAACCGGGACAGGGTTACCGGGGAGCTGTTTTTT CASSNRDRVTGELFF
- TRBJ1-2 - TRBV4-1 TGCGCCAGCAGCCAAGATTTGAGGCAAGGCTACACCTTC CASSQDLRQGYTF
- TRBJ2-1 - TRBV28 TGTGCCAGCACCACAGGGGGGACTACCTACAATGAGCAGTTCTTC CASTTGGTTYNEQFF
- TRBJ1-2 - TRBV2 TGTGCCAGCACTCTAGTCTCGGGTGGCTACACCTTC CASTLVSGGYTF
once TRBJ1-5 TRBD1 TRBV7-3 TGTGCCAGCAGCTTACCTCCTGGGACAGAAAATCAGCCCCAGCATTTT CASSLPPGTENQPQHF
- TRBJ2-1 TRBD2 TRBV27 TGTGCCAGCAGTCCTCTACTGACTAGCAGGACGGACAATGAGCAGTTCTTC CASSPLLTSRTDNEQFF
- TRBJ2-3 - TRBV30 TGTGCCTGGTCCCGGACTAGCACAGATACGCAGTATTTT CAWSRTSTDTQYF
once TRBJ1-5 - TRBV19 TGTGCCAGTACCGAGGGTGGAGGCAATCAGCCCCAGCATTTT CASTEGGGNQPQHF
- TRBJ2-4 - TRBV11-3 TGTGCCAGCAGCTTAGGTAGCGCGGGAGCCAAAAACATTCAGTACTTC CASSLGSAGAKNIQYF
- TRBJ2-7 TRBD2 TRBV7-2 TGTGCCAGCAGGCTCCTAGCGGGAGGCGGCCACGAGCAGTACTTC CASRLLAGGGHEQYF
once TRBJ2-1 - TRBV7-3 TGTGCCAGCAGCCCCCATCACAGGGTTCCCTACAATGAGCAGTTCTTC CASSPHHRVPYNEQFF
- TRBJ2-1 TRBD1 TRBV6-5 TGTGCCAGCAGTTACTTCAGGGACAGGGGCAACAATGAGCAGTTCTTC CASSYFRDRGNNEQFF
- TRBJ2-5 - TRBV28 TGTGCCAGCAGTATGAACAGGGTGGGGAAGACCCAGTACTTC CASSMNRVGKTQYF
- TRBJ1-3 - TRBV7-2 TGTGCCAGCAGCTTTTCAAGGGGGTCTGGAAACACCATATATTTT CASSFSRGSGNTIYF
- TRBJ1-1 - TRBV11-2 TGTGCCAGCAGCCCTGGGGCCATCTTCATGAACACTGAAGCTTTCTTT CASSPGAIFMNTEAFF
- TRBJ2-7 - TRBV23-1 TGCGCCAGCAGTCGACTGGGGCAGCCGACCAAAAACTACGAGCAGTACTTC CASSRLGQPTKNYEQYF
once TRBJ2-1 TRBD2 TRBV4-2 TGTGCCAGCAGCCAAGAGGTGAGGACTAGGGGCAATGAGCAGTTCTTC CASSQEVRTRGNEQFF
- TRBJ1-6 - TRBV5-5 TGTGCCAGCAGCTTGGATGTCAGTAATTCACCCCTCCACTTT CASSLDVSNSPLHF
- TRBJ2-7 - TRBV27 TGTGCCAGCAGTTTACTTGCGTTCGGCTCCTACGAGCAGTACTTC CASSLLAFGSYEQYF
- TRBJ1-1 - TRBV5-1 TGCGCCAGCAGCTCAAAACCGGGACACCCCCTAGGGACTGAAGCTTTCTTT CASSSKPGHPLGTEAFF
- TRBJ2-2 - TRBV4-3 TGCGCCAGCAGCCAAGATGGCAGTTTCCCCGGGGAGCTGTTTTTT CASSQDGSFPGELFF
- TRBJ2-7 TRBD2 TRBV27 TGTGCCAGCACTAACGAGTCTAGCGGGAGTCGCGAGCAGTACTTC CASTNESSGSREQYF
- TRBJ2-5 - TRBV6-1 TGTGCCAGTATGACCAGACAGCTTTATGGGACCCAGTACTTC CASMTRQLYGTQYF
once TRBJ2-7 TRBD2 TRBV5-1 TGCGCCAGCAGCTTGGGATCGGGGACTAGCGGTCCGGGGCAGTACTTC CASSLGSGTSGPGQYF
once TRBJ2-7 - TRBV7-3 TGTGCCAGCAGCTTATTGCGCAGGGAAAAAGCCTACGAGCAGTACTTC CASSLLRREKAYEQYF
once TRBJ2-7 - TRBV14 TGTGCCAGCAGCCAAGATTTGGCTAGATCGAGGGAGCAGTACTTC CASSQDLARSREQYF
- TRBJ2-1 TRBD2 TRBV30 TGTGCCTGTCGGACTAGCGGCCGATACAATGAGCAGTTCTTC CACRTSGRYNEQFF
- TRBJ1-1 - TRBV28 TGTGCCAGCAGTTTGGGAGGGGGTAACACTGAAGCTTTCTTT CASSLGGGNTEAFF
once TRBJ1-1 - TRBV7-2 TGTGCCAGCAGCTCGTACGGGACTTACACTGAAGCTTTCTTT CASSSYGTYTEAFF
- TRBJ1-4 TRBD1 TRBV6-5 TGTGCCAGCAGCGCGGGACAGGAAAGTGAAAAACTGTTTTTT CASSAGQESEKLFF
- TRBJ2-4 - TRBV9 TGTGCCAGCAGCGTAGGGGACAAGGCACTGTTAGCCAAAAACATTCAGTACTTC CASSVGDKALLAKNIQYF
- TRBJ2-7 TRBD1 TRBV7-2 TGTGCCAGCAGCTCCGACAGGGGGCGCACCTACGAGCAGTACTTC CASSSDRGRTYEQYF
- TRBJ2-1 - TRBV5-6 TGTGCCAGCAGCTTGTCCGGGTTGGATGAGCAGTTCTTC CASSLSGLDEQFF
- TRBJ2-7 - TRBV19 TGTGCCAGTAGTATATTTAGCGGAAGCTCCTACGAGCAGTACTTC CASSIFSGSSYEQYF
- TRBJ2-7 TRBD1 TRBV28 TGTGCCAGCAGTTTAATCAGAACTATCTCCGGGACAGGGGCTTACGAGCAGTACTTC CASSLIRTISGTGAYEQYF
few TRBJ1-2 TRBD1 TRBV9 TGTGCCAGCAGCGTCTTCGACAGGGTCTCCGCCTATGGCTACACCTTC CASSVFDRVSAYGYTF
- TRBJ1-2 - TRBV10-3 TGTGCCATCAGTGCCTCAGGGGACTATGGCTACACCTTC CAISASGDYGYTF
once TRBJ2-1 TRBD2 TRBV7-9 TGTGCCAGCAGCTTAAGACCGGGACTAGCGGGAGATGAGCAGTTCTTC CASSLRPGLAGDEQFF
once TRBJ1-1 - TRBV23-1 TGCGCCAGTAGCGGGCAGGGGAACACTGAAGCTTTCTTT CASSGQGNTEAFF
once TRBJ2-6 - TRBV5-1 TGCGCCAGCAGCGTGGAGGCAGGACTCTCTGGGGCCAACGTCCTGACTTTC CASSVEAGLSGANVLTF
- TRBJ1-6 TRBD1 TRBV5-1 TGCGCCAGCAGCGCAGGGGGCGCTTCCTATAATTCACCCCTCCACTTT CASSAGGASYNSPLHF
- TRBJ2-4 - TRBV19 TGTGCCAGTAGTATAGGGGGCGAAGGTAAAAACATTCAGTACTTC CASSIGGEGKNIQYF
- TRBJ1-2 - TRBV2 TGTGCCAGCAGTGGGCGAGGTCTAGCTAACTATGGCTACACCTTC CASSGRGLANYGYTF